A single sample is the source of the 11 T cell receptor beta chains below, sequenced in a study of T cell repertoires in cytomegalovirus infection (dated 2019 in TCRdb). The sample's treatment or condition label is to be understood as: in vitro stimulation with specific CMV peptide epitopes to enrich CMV-specific T cells. The reads were generated on an Illumina HiSeq 1500. TCRdb redid the processing of the public reads, applying fastp at Q25 and MiXCR, and retained in-frame beta chains. Merged by CDR3 protein, the rows form single entries marked with the most common genes and DNA. The sample data list roughly 800,000 distinct CDR3 sequences, and 25% to 30% of these were observed just once. Around 13% of the sample belongs to the ten largest clones. Antigens of these TCRs are unknown. This sample comprised cultured CD8+ T cells from PBMCs, obtained from culture after CMV antigen stimulation. The receptors were sampled from a human donor in good health (CMV status not recorded). Some clones in this sample may be carry-over from other donors' samples.

The V call is TRBV18, the J call TRBJ2-1; 7 bases match TRBD2. In germline, CDR1 is KGHSH, CDR2 LQKENI. The CDR3 is 15 residues long. V dropped 6 bases and J dropped 6; count of bases not matched to a gene: 11. For the CDR3, the DNA is TGTGCCAGCTCCTCTGGAGCGGGGAGACCCAATGAGCAGTTCTTC. This sequence encodes CASSSGAGRPNEQFF.

This clonotype was observed a few times. The chain is built from TRBV7-9 and TRBJ1-2; TRBD1 matches at 7 bases. CDR1 SEHNR and CDR2 FQNEAQ come from the germline V gene (reference sequence). This CDR3 has 13 amino acids. V shed 4 bases and J 4 bases; nucleotides not matched to a gene: 3. CDR3 protein: CASSSKGAYGYTF. DNA for the CDR3: TGTGCCAGCAGCTCGAAGGGGGCCTATGGCTACACCTTC.

V usage is TRBV4-2 and J usage is TRBJ2-1, with 7 bases lining up with TRBD2. Germline values: CDR1 LGHNA, CDR2 YNFKEQ. The V gene end was trimmed by 4 bases and the J gene end by 1 base; junction bases not matched to a gene: 10. CDR3 length: 17 amino acids. Here the CDR3 reads CASSRVLGGGSYNEQFF. The CDR3 region has the DNA TGTGCCAGCAGCCGGGTTTTAGGCGGGGGATCCTACAATGAGCAGTTCTTC.

This clonotype was picked up a small number of times. In DNA, the CDR3 is TGTGCCAGCAGTCTTGCGGCAGGGGTTGGCTACACCTTC. Protein sequence: CASSLAAGVGYTF. The chain uses TRBV27 and TRBJ1-2; possible D gene TRBD1, 6 bases. In germline, CDR1 is MNHEY, CDR2 SMNVEV (reference sequence). The CDR3 consists of 13 residues. V dropped 5 bases and J dropped 7 bases, with 14 bases sitting between them.

The rearrangement uses TRBV14 and TRBJ1-2, with TRBD1 identical over 8 bases. V shed 0 bases and J 7 bases; nucleotides not matched to a gene: 13. This CDR3 region has 17 residues. Germline CDR1 reads SGHDN; CDR2 reads FVKESK. CDR3 DNA: TGTGCCAGCAGCCAAGATATCAGGGGGCGCAGTCCATCTGGCTACACCTTC. Translating it yields CASSQDIRGRSPSGYTF.

There are a few counts of this clonotype. J is TRBJ1-5 and V is TRBV27; D may be TRBD1 (5 bases). This CDR3 contains 17 residues. The germline gives CDR1 MNHEY, CDR2 SMNVEV (reference sequence). V shed 5 bases and J shed 2 bases, with 19 bases lying between them. CDR3 nucleotide sequence: TGTGCCAGCAGTCCCCTATACCGGGGCGGTCGCAATCAGCCCCAGCATTTT. This translates into CASSPLYRGGRNQPQHF.

This clonotype has just a few counts. This chain uses TRBV10-3 with TRBJ1-2, with D unresolved. This CDR3 is 19 amino acids long. Germline-derived CDR1 and CDR2 are ENHRY and SYGVKD. With 0 bases removed from V and 5 bases from J, the gap between germline ends came to 25 bases. CDR3 sequence (DNA): TGTGCCATCAGTGAGTCGTCCCCTGGACCCGACACTCAGACGTATGGCTACACCTTC. Encoded protein: CAISESSPGPDTQTYGYTF.

This clonotype was detected a few times. The chain employs TRBV7-6 and TRBJ2-1; TRBD1 matches 8 bases. Germline trimming cut 4 bases from V and 9 bases from J; bases unmatched to any gene: 8. CDR1 SGHVS and CDR2 FNYEAQ come from the germline V gene. This CDR3 region has 14 residues. CDR3 in amino acids: CASSSTTGETEQFF. CDR3 DNA: TGTGCCAGCAGCTCGACGACAGGGGAGACTGAGCAGTTCTTC. The variable domain in full, with the rest retrieved from reference TRBV7-6 and TRBJ2-1, is GAGVSQSPRYKVTKRGQDVALRCDPISGHVSLYWYRQALGQGPEFLTYFNYEAQQDKSGLPNDRFSAERPEGSISTLTIQRTEQRDSAMYRCASSSTTGETEQFFGPGTRLTVL.

This clonotype was counted a few times. This chain uses TRBV14 with TRBJ2-3; no clear D. V shed 2 bases and J shed 1 base, with 13 bases lying between them. Germline V CDR1 and CDR2: SGHDN, FVKESK. There are 16 residues in the CDR3. The CDR3 is CASSQNYRVRTDTQYF. The CDR3 nucleotides read TGTGCCAGCAGCCAAAATTATCGGGTTCGCACAGATACGCAGTATTTT.

Concerning this clonotype: The CDR3 end shows no conserved phenylalanine or tryptophan, and so a read error is likely. The rearrangement uses TRBV7-2 and TRBJ1-2; 12 bases agree with TRBD1. Germline V gene data show CDR1 as SGHTA and CDR2 as FQGNSA. J was trimmed by 5 bases and V by 3 bases; bases with no gene match: 10. This CDR3 is 17 amino acids long. CDR3 DNA sequence: TGTGCCAGCAGCTTGGGGACAGGGGGCCTGACTCGGTATGGCTACACCTTA. Protein product: CASSLGTGGLTRYGYTL.

The chain links TRBV12-3 or TRBV12-4 to TRBJ1-3; D unclear. This CDR3 spans 13 amino acids. Trimming took off 4 bases at V and 8 bases at J, with 12 bases between the two ends. CDR3 nucleotide sequence: TGTGCCAGCAGTTCCTCCATCTGGGACACCATATATTTT. Residues: CASSSSIWDTIYF.